This paragraph reports one T cell receptor (beta chain). This CDR3 comprises 15 residues. Germline CDR1 and CDR2: SNHLY and FYNNEI. V lost 7 bases, J lost 0 bases, and 13 bases lay in between. This sample is drawn from a study of blood T cell repertoires in COVID-19. Study as a whole: Sites across the United States, Italy and Spain contributed samples from acute and convalescent COVID-19.

As originally analysed: Reference gene primer amplification gave estimated nucleated cell counts. The method was immunoSEQ multiplex PCR; TCRdb's version includes in-frame clones alone and lacks a portion of them. That table furnishes V, J and clone size, whereas the DNA furnished D and trimming. Seen here are approximately 97,000 clones, about 85% observed once, and the top ten hold around 38%. V usage is TRBV2 and J usage is TRBJ1-5; D is perhaps TRBD1 (6 bases). The material sequenced was peripheral blood. The source of this sequence is a man aged 80 or over with acute or convalescent COVID-19. This CDR3 reads CASKSRTVSNQPQHF. CDR3 DNA sequence: TGTGCCAGCAAAAGTAGGACAGTTAGCAATCAGCCCCAGCATTTT. Combining the CDR3 with reference TRBV2 and TRBJ1-5 gives the whole variable domain EPEVTQTPSHQVTQMGQEVILRCVPISNHLYFYWYRQILGQKVEFLVSFYNNEISEKSEIFDDQFSVERPDGSNFTLKIRSTKLEDSAMYFCASKSRTVSNQPQHFGDGTRLSIL.